This T cell receptor beta chain comes out of a study of response to subunit inactivated influenza vaccine. The study's findings and limits: Every seasonal influenza vaccination brings in few new T cells, the authors suggested.

TCRdb redid the calling of the RT-PCR reads with MiXCR, one entry per CDR3 protein. The sample includes hundreds of thousands of distinct CDR3 sequences, 15% to 18% seen only once; the top ten take roughly 12%. A remark on this clonotype: What it recognizes is unknown.

V was clipped by 3 bases and J by 0 bases, with 13 bases between them. The CDR3 sequence is 15 residues long. Looked up from germline, CDR1 is SGHKS and CDR2 is YYEKEE (reference sequence). The clonotype originates from a middle-aged man who received an inactivated influenza vaccine. This sample comprised PBMCs from blood, obtained 11 to 12 days after vaccination. This chain links TRBV5-5 with TRBJ2-7, with a weak D call TRBD2 (5 bases). CDR3 amino acids: CASSSADINSYEQYF. CDR3 DNA: TGTGCCAGCAGCTCAGCGGATATTAACTCCTACGAGCAGTACTTC.